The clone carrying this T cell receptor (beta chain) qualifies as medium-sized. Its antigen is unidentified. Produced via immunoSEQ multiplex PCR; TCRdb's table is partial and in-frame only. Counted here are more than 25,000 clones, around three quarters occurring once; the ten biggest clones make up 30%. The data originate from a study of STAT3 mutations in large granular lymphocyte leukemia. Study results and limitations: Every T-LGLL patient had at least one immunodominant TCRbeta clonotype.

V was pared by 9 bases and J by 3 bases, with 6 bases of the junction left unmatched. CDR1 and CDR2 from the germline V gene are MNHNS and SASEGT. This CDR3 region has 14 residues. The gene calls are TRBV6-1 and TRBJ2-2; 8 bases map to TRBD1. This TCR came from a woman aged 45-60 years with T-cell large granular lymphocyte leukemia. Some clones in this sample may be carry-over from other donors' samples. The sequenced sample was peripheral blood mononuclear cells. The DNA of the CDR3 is TGTGCCAGTTTACAGGGGGGCTACACCGGGGAGCTGTTTTTT. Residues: CASLQGGYTGELFF.